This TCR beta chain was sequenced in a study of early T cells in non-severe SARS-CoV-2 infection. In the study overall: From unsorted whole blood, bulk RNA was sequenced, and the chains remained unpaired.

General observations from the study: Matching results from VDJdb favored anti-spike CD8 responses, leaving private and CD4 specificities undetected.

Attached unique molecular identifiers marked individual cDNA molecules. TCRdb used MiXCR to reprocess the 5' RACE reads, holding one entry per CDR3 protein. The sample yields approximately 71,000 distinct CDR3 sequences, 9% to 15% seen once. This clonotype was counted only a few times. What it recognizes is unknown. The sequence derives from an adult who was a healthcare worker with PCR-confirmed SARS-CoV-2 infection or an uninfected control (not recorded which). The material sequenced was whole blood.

CDR3 loop: CSVGTGGLFF. The CDR3, as DNA: TGCAGCGTTGGCACTGGGGGATTGTTCTTC. This rearrangement joins TRBV29-1 to TRBJ2-1; D may be TRBD1 or TRBD2 (5 bases each). Germline CDR1 and CDR2: SQVTM and ANQGSEA. The CDR3 is 10 amino acids. V dropped 4 bases and J dropped 15 bases, with 13 bases sitting between them.